These 25 T cell receptor beta chains were all obtained from the same sample, sequenced in a study of beta chain features in type 1 diabetes. TCRB transcripts that were expressed got sequenced, as all of the isolated RNA had been reverse transcribed. Libraries were prepared by immunoSEQ multiplex PCR; TCRdb keeps only in-frame clonotypes and omits some of them. The repertoire holds about 620,000 clones, with around a sixth as singletons. Sequenced sample: naive CD4+ T cells from blood. The receptors derive from a young man in good health.

The chain is built from TRBV7-2 and TRBJ1-2, with D perhaps TRBD1 (6 bases). V lost 5 bases and J 4 bases, leaving 14 bases between the germline ends. The CDR3 covers 14 residues. The germline CDR1 and CDR2 sequences are SGHTA and FQGNSA. The CDR3 DNA reads TGTGCCAGCAGCCCTACAGGGCCTATCTATGGCTACACCTTC. Translation: CASSPTGPIYGYTF.

This clone was seen a handful of times. The chain joins TRBV10-3 to TRBJ1-5; D might be TRBD1 (5 bases). Trimming shortened V by 8 bases and J by 2 bases, and 10 bases separated the two germline ends. The CDR3 has 13 amino acids. CDR1 is ENHRY, CDR2 SYGVKD, per germline. The CDR3 reads CAIRREGNQPQHF. The CDR3 nucleotides are TGTGCCATCCGCAGGGAGGGCAATCAGCCCCAGCATTTT.

The genes are TRBV5-1 and TRBJ2-7; no clear D gene. CDR3 length equals 14 residues. CDR1 is SGHRS and CDR2 is YFSETQ in the germline V gene. V dropped 4 bases and J dropped 7 bases, with 18 bases sitting between them. CDR3 loop: CASSGLGKTEEQYF. The CDR3 DNA is TGCGCCAGCAGCGGCTTGGGGAAAACGGAAGAGCAGTACTTC. Based on the CDR3 plus reference TRBV5-1 and TRBJ2-7, the full variable domain is KAGVTQTPRYLIKTRGQQVTLSCSPISGHRSVSWYQQTPGQGLQFLFEYFSETQRNKGNFPGRFSGRQFSNSRSEMNVSTLELGDSALYLCASSGLGKTEEQYFGPGTRLTVT.

This chain links TRBV18 with TRBJ1-2; D remains ambiguous. In germline, CDR1 is KGHSH, CDR2 LQKENI. CDR3 length equals 15 residues. V dropped 5 bases and J dropped 4 bases, with 17 bases sitting between them. The CDR3, as DNA: TGTGCCAGCTCAAGCGGTACAGCAAGTTTCTATGGCTACACCTTC. The encoded protein is CASSSGTASFYGYTF.

This clone was seen a few times. The chain couples TRBV7-9 to TRBJ2-1; D might be TRBD2 (7 bases). The germline gives CDR1 SEHNR, CDR2 FQNEAQ (reference sequence). The CDR3 runs 14 residues. V was shortened by 7 bases and J by 5 bases, with 15 bases between the two germline ends. CDR3 region: CASTRSGGNNEQFF. CDR3 in DNA: TGTGCCAGCACTAGGTCGGGGGGCAACAATGAGCAGTTCTTC. Full variable domain (rest looked up from reference TRBV7-9 and TRBJ2-1): DTGVSQNPRHKITKRGQNVTFRCDPISEHNRLYWYRQTLGQGPEFLTYFQNEAQLEKSRLLSDRFSAERPKGSFSTLEIQRTEQGDSAMYLCASTRSGGNNEQFFGPGTRLTVL.

The chain links TRBV5-1 to TRBJ1-5; D is ambiguous. Trimming stripped 7 bases from V and 5 bases from J, with 19 bases between. The germline V gene encodes CDR1 SGHRS and CDR2 YFSETQ. CDR3 length: 15 residues. CDR3 amino acids: CASVRTHEGDQPQHF. In nucleotides, the CDR3 is TGCGCCAGCGTTAGGACCCACGAGGGAGATCAGCCCCAGCATTTT.

This clone has a handful of counts. The CDR3 DNA reads TGTGCCAGCAGTGGCGTCACTCCAGGGGAGGCCTATGGCTACACCTTC. Protein sequence: CASSGVTPGEAYGYTF. The chain has TRBV6-6 and TRBJ1-2; possibly TRBD1 for D (6 bases). Germline V gives CDR1 MNHNY, CDR2 SVGAGI (reference sequence). V was clipped by 5 bases and J by 4 bases, with 20 bases between them. CDR3 size: 16 residues.

V usage is TRBV28 and J usage is TRBJ2-7; D is unclear. The CDR3 runs to 16 residues. Looked up from germline, CDR1 is MDHEN and CDR2 is SYDVKM. The V and J ends lost 6 bases and 5 bases respectively, with 23 bases between them. As DNA, the CDR3 is TGTGCCAGCAGCCCTTCTGGACCTTCGGTGCGGCACGAGCAGTACTTC. As protein: CASSPSGPSVRHEQYF.

Concerning this clone itself: Since a much larger clone is just one base distant, this may be a read error. The rearrangement joins TRBV7-7 to TRBJ2-5; D call uncertain. CDR1 is SSHAT, CDR2 FNYEAQ, per germline (reference sequence). The CDR3 sequence is 11 residues long. CDR3 in DNA: TGTGCTAGCAGCTTCCAAGAGACCCAGTACTTC. Residues: CASSFQETQYF.

The genes are TRBV5-8 and TRBJ1-2; TRBD1 matches at 8 bases. CDR3 length: 13 amino acids. Germline CDR1 reads SGHTS; CDR2 reads YDEGEE. After removal of 3 bases from V and 7 bases from J, the junction contained 5 bases not matched to a gene. Here the CDR3 reads CASSSYRGTGYTF. The CDR3 DNA sequence: TGTGCCAGCAGCTCCTACAGGGGGACTGGCTACACCTTC. The variable domain in full, completed from reference TRBV5-8 and TRBJ1-2, reads EAGVTQSPTHLIKTRGQQATLRCSPISGHTSVYWYQQALGLGLQFLLWYDEGEERNRGNFPPRFSGRQFPNYSSELNVNALELEDSALYLCASSSYRGTGYTFGSGTRLTVV.

The rearrangement uses TRBV5-4 and TRBJ2-1; 9 bases fit TRBD2. Losses at the gene ends were 1 base for V and 6 bases for J; bases not matched to a gene: 5. CDR3 length equals 15 residues. Per germline, CDR1 SGHNT and CDR2 YYREEE (reference sequence). As DNA, the CDR3 is TGTGCCAGCAGCTTGATGGCTAGCGGGACCAATGAGCAGTTCTTC. Residues: CASSLMASGTNEQFF.

This clone was seen more than once but under ten times. The chain employs TRBV28 and TRBJ2-7; perhaps TRBD2 as D (6 bases). CDR1 and CDR2 from the germline V gene are MDHEN and SYDVKM. The V end lost 4 bases, the J end lost 3 bases, and 13 bases lay between the germline ends. The CDR3 runs to 14 residues. CDR3 in amino acids: CASSSSGGGYEQYF. The CDR3 coding sequence is TGTGCCAGCAGTTCTTCCGGGGGAGGCTACGAGCAGTACTTC.

V gene TRBV7-9 combines with J gene TRBJ1-2; possibly TRBD1 for D (5 bases). CDR3 length: 14 residues. V was shortened by 4 bases and J by 3 bases, with 12 bases between the two germline ends. The germline gives CDR1 SEHNR, CDR2 FQNEAQ (reference sequence). The DNA for the CDR3 is TGTGCCAGCAGCTCCAGTGGAGGGGACTATGGCTACACCTTC. Protein product: CASSSSGGDYGYTF.

Comments on this clone: One end of the junction is discordant with germline, which a read error may explain. The CDR3 coding sequence is TGTGCCAGCAGGGAAGGGGGCCAAGGGGCCTACGAGCAGTACTTC. Residues: CASREGGQGAYEQYF. The chain employs TRBV6-1 and TRBJ2-7; 7 bases match TRBD1. CDR1 MNHNS and CDR2 SASEGT come from the germline V gene. The CDR3 has 15 residues.

The genes are TRBV7-2 and TRBJ1-5; TRBD1 agrees at 9 bases. This CDR3 comprises 17 residues. V lost 5 bases and J lost 7; bases outside the gene matches: 15. Germline V CDR1 and CDR2: SGHTA, FQGNSA. CDR3 amino acids: CASSPPGQGRWGQPQHF. The CDR3 region has the DNA TGTGCCAGCAGCCCCCCGGGACAGGGAAGGTGGGGCCAGCCCCAGCATTTT.

V usage is TRBV5-6 and J usage is TRBJ1-5; 10 nucleotides agree with TRBD1. The V gene end was trimmed by 4 bases and the J gene end by 6 bases; junction bases not matched to a gene: 7. This CDR3 is 15 amino acids long. Germline CDR1 SGHDT, CDR2 YYEEEE. The CDR3 coding sequence is TGTGCCAGCAGCACCGACAGGGGGCGCGGTCAGCCCCAGCATTTT. Its translation is CASSTDRGRGQPQHF.

This clone was counted between two and nine times. This chain joins TRBV6-6 and TRBJ2-3, with D hard to call. Trimming cost V 8 bases and J 3 bases, with 12 bases left between them. CDR1 is MNHNY, CDR2 SVGAGI, per germline (reference sequence). CDR3 length: 13 residues. The CDR3 region is CASLGSWTDTQYF. CDR3 in DNA: TGTGCCAGCTTGGGTAGTTGGACAGATACGCAGTATTTT.

This rearrangement joins TRBV28 to TRBJ2-4; D is possibly TRBD1 (6 bases). V lost 5 bases and J lost 1, with 9 bases in between. Germline lookup yields CDR1 MDHEN and CDR2 SYDVKM. The length of the CDR3 is 14 residues. The CDR3: CASSLTGAKNIQYF. CDR3 bases: TGTGCCAGCAGTCTCACAGGGGCCAAAAACATTCAGTACTTC. Using reference TRBV28 and TRBJ2-4 for the parts outside the CDR3, the full variable domain is DVKVTQSSRYLVKRTGEKVFLECVQDMDHENMFWYRQDPGLGLRLIYFSYDVKMKEKGDIPEGYSVSREKKERFSLILESASTNQTSMYLCASSLTGAKNIQYFGAGTRLSVL.

A few counts support this clone. The chain uses TRBV5-1 and TRBJ2-3, with 10 bases identical to TRBD2. The CDR3 runs 15 residues. The trim removed 2 bases at V and 1 base at J, leaving 1 base unmatched. Germline assignment: CDR1 SGHRS and CDR2 YFSETQ. CDR3 protein: CASSFGTSGTDTQYF. The CDR3 nucleotides read TGCGCCAGCAGCTTTGGGACTAGCGGCACAGATACGCAGTATTTT.

The chain employs TRBV7-6 and TRBJ2-1; 7 bases are shared with TRBD1. Per germline, CDR1 SGHVS and CDR2 FNYEAQ. Germline trimming cut 0 bases from V and 2 bases from J; bases unmatched to any gene: 4. The CDR3 spans 16 residues. The CDR3 DNA is TGTGCCAGCAGCTTAGCTCACAGGGGTCCCTACAATGAGCAGTTCTTC. It is translated as CASSLAHRGPYNEQFF.

In this sample, this clone turned up a few times. The J gene is TRBJ2-5, the V gene TRBV9; TRBD2 aligns across 7 bases. Germline CDR1 is SGDLS and CDR2 is YYNGEE. The V and J ends lost 1 base and 3 bases, in that order; junction bases with no gene match: 3. This CDR3 has 14 amino acids. Here the CDR3 reads CASSVSTSEETQYF. The CDR3 bases are TGTGCCAGCAGCGTAAGTACTAGCGAAGAGACCCAGTACTTC.

The genes are TRBV5-1 and TRBJ1-2; D is undetermined. The CDR3 consists of 13 residues. Looked up from germline, CDR1 is SGHRS and CDR2 is YFSETQ. Trimming shortened V by 1 base and J by 5 bases, and 9 bases separated the two germline ends. CDR3 DNA: TGCGCCAGCAGCTTGATGCCTGTATATGGCTACACCTTC. It specifies CASSLMPVYGYTF.

V usage is TRBV5-1 and J usage is TRBJ2-2; weak D call: TRBD2 (6 bases). Germline V CDR1 and CDR2: SGHRS, YFSETQ. CDR3 size: 15 residues. V dropped 5 bases and J dropped 1 base, with 12 bases sitting between them. The CDR3, as DNA: TGCGCCAGCAGATTAGCGGAGGGGAACACCGGGGAGCTGTTTTTT. Protein: CASRLAEGNTGELFF.

V is TRBV5-4 and J is TRBJ1-2; D uncertain. The CDR3 has 14 residues. Germline V gives CDR1 SGHNT, CDR2 YYREEE (reference sequence). V gave up 0 bases and J gave up 3 bases, with 9 bases separating them. CDR3 DNA: TGTGCCAGCAGCTTGGTGGCGGAATACTATGGCTACACCTTC. Protein sequence: CASSLVAEYYGYTF.

The chain joins TRBV11-2 to TRBJ2-5; no definite D call. Per the germline V gene, CDR1 is SGHAT and CDR2 is FQNNGV. V was cut by 6 bases and J by 5 bases, with 7 bases left in between. The CDR3 runs 11 residues. In DNA, the CDR3 is TGTGCCAGCAGGTTCAGGGAGACCCAGTACTTC. It translates to CASRFRETQYF.